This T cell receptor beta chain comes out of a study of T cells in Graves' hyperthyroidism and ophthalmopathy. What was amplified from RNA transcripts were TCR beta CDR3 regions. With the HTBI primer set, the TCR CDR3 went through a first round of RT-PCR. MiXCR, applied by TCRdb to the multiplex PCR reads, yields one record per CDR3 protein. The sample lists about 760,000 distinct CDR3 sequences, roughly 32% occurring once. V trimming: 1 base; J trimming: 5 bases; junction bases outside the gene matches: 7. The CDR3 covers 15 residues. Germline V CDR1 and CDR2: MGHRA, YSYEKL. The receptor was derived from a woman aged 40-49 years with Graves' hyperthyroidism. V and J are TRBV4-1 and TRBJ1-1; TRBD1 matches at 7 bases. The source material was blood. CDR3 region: CASSQGSGGLTEAFF. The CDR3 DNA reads TGCGCCAGCAGCCAAGGGTCAGGGGGACTAACTGAAGCTTTCTTT.